The entry below describes one T cell receptor beta chain. What it binds is unknown. The data stem from a study of naive and memory T cell subsets. Study results and limitations: Especially in CD8 cells, naive repertoires contained a few larger clonotypes, possibly CD45RA-re-expressing memory cells.

The CDR3 loop spans 16 amino acids. Germline V lookup: CDR1 LGHDT, CDR2 YNNKEL (reference sequence). J was trimmed by 5 bases and V by 1 base; bases with no gene match: 8. Two oligonucleotides, mixed equimolar, formed the beta constant-region primer covering TRBC1 and TRBC2. Four rounds of PCR amplified the ligated cDNA using nested alpha and beta constant-region primers plus SP2. One entry per CDR3 protein results from TCRdb running MiXCR on the UMI-ligation and nested PCR reads. The sample carries about 99,000 distinct CDR3 sequences, more than 14% recorded once. The sequence derives from a human donor in good health. Sequencing was carried out using naive CD8+ T cells from blood. The chain couples TRBV3-1 to TRBJ2-3, with 8 bases fitting TRBD2. DNA of the CDR3: TGTGCCAGCAGCCAAGTGTCCGGGACTAGGATAGATACGCAGTATTTT. Translated: CASSQVSGTRIDTQYF.